Presented here are 21 T cell receptor beta chains from one specimen sequenced in a study of T-cell reconstitution after alpha-beta-depleted transplantation in children. Unique molecular identifiers were built into the TCRbeta library. One entry per CDR3 protein, called by TCRdb with MiXCR from the PCR reads. This repertoire shows approximately 220,000 distinct CDR3 sequences, about 15% found once; its top ten account for around 45%. The sample here was PBMCs, mostly from graft donor cells, taken 360 days after TCRalphabeta/CD19-depleted stem cell transplant. Receptors were obtained from a male patient aged 2-10 years who had a stem cell transplant for acute lymphoblastic leukemia, so the T cells may come from the graft donor.

This clonotype was counted many times. DNA of the CDR3: TGTGCCAGCAGTTTGGGGCAGGGGGCGAACTACAATGAGCAGTTCTTC. Translated, it gives CASSLGQGANYNEQFF. V usage is TRBV27 and J usage is TRBJ2-1; 8 nucleotides match TRBD1. CDR1 is MNHEY and CDR2 is SMNVEV in the germline V gene (reference sequence). V lost 3 bases, J lost 3 bases, and 7 bases stayed unmatched. This CDR3 is 16 amino acids long.

This clonotype was counted a few times. The chain employs TRBV30 and TRBJ2-1; 8 nucleotides line up with TRBD2. The V and J ends lost 3 bases and 10 bases, in that order; junction bases with no gene match: 8. Germline CDR1 GTSNPN, CDR2 SVGIG (reference sequence). This CDR3 contains 13 residues. The CDR3 bases are TGTGCCTGGAGAGGCGGGAGGAGAGAGGAGCAGTTCTTC. Protein product: CAWRGGRREEQFF.

This clonotype was seen ten or more times. This chain links TRBV5-1 with TRBJ2-1; D is undetermined. The CDR3 has 15 amino acids. CDR1 is SGHRS, CDR2 YFSETQ, per germline. V was clipped by 0 bases and J by 10 bases, with 17 bases between them. CDR3 region: CASSLASGLPSEQFF. The DNA for the CDR3 is TGCGCCAGCAGCTTGGCCAGTGGGTTGCCCTCGGAGCAGTTCTTC. Looking up the rest from reference TRBV5-1 and TRBJ2-1 gives the full variable domain: KAGVTQTPRYLIKTRGQQVTLSCSPISGHRSVSWYQQTPGQGLQFLFEYFSETQRNKGNFPGRFSGRQFSNSRSEMNVSTLELGDSALYLCASSLASGLPSEQFFGPGTRLTVL.

The chain combines TRBV13 with TRBJ2-7, with unresolved D. This CDR3 is built from 13 residues. The germline gives CDR1 PRHDT, CDR2 FYEKMQ (reference sequence). Trimming pared 5 bases from V and 2 bases from J, leaving 10 bases between. CDR3 DNA: TGTGCCAGCAGCCCCCGCGCCCCCTACGAGCAGTACTTC. Amino acid sequence: CASSPRAPYEQYF.

This chain uses TRBV3-1 with TRBJ1-2, with a weak D call TRBD1 (6 bases). Looked up from germline, CDR1 is LGHDT and CDR2 is YNNKEL (reference sequence). This CDR3 is built from 15 residues. V shed 1 base and J shed 0 bases, with 9 bases lying between them. CDR3 DNA sequence: TGTGCCAGCAGCCAAGGACAGGCATCTAACTATGGCTACACCTTC. It translates to CASSQGQASNYGYTF.

The chain is built from TRBV20-1 and TRBJ1-2; no reliable D call. Trimming removed 6 bases at V and 3 bases at J, with 17 bases between. The CDR3 is 14 residues long. CDR1 DFQATT and CDR2 SNEGSKA come from the germline V gene (reference sequence). This CDR3 reads CSAPWPAGDYGYTF. DNA for the CDR3: TGCAGTGCACCATGGCCAGCAGGAGACTATGGCTACACCTTC.

The gene calls are TRBV20-1 and TRBJ2-1; D is possibly TRBD1 or TRBD2 (5 bases each). This CDR3 contains 15 residues. Germline V gene lookup returns CDR1 DFQATT and CDR2 SNEGSKA (reference sequence). V was trimmed by 5 bases and J by 7 bases, leaving 21 bases between them. The CDR3 DNA is TGCAGTGCTTCCACCCTTTTATGGGGGTGGAATGAGCAGTTCTTC. It encodes CSASTLLWGWNEQFF.

The rearrangement joins TRBV5-1 to TRBJ1-3; D is possibly TRBD1 (6 bases). This CDR3 has 17 amino acids. From germline, CDR1 is SGHRS and CDR2 YFSETQ. Deletions cut 0 bases from V and 0 bases from J, with 13 bases between. The CDR3 nucleotides are TGCGCCAGCAGCTTGGACCCGGACAGCTACTCTGGAAACACCATATATTTT. It codes for CASSLDPDSYSGNTIYF.

This clonotype was recorded a few times. The CDR3 DNA reads as TGCAGCGTTGAATTGCGGGGGGCCGGGGGCACCGGGGAGCTGTTTTTT. This codes for CSVELRGAGGTGELFF. V usage is TRBV29-1 and J usage is TRBJ2-2; TRBD2 aligns across 8 bases. V lost 2 bases, J lost 4 bases, and 9 bases stayed unmatched. Germline CDR1 SQVTM, CDR2 ANQGSEA. The CDR3 length is 16 residues.

This clonotype has more than one count but fewer than ten. The rearrangement links TRBV12-3 or TRBV12-4 to TRBJ1-1, with 8 positions matching TRBD1. The junction had 3 bases not matched to a gene; V was cut back by 4 bases and J by 2 bases. This CDR3 is built from 14 residues. The CDR3, as DNA: TGTGCCAGCAGTTCCCAGGGGGCTAACACTGAAGCTTTCTTT. This sequence encodes CASSSQGANTEAFF.

This clonotype was detected only a few times. The chain links TRBV15 to TRBJ2-5; D remains unclear. The V and J ends lost 1 base and 5 bases respectively, with 11 bases between them. The CDR3 runs to 14 residues. The germline gives CDR1 LNHNV, CDR2 YYDKDF (reference sequence). The CDR3 region has the DNA TGTGCCACCAGCAGAGCAACTTATCAGGAGACCCAGTACTTC. Its protein product is CATSRATYQETQYF.

J is TRBJ1-1 and V is TRBV5-1; weak D call: TRBD1 (5 bases). Germline CDR1 reads SGHRS; CDR2 reads YFSETQ. The ends were cut back, 4 bases at V and 3 bases at J, with 13 bases in the middle. The CDR3 contains 14 residues. In nucleotides, the CDR3 is TGCGCCAGCAGCAAACAGGCTATCGACACTGAAGCTTTCTTT. It yields the protein CASSKQAIDTEAFF.

There are a few counts of this clonotype. The rearrangement links TRBV12-3 or TRBV12-4 to TRBJ2-7, with 9 bases matching TRBD1. Germline trimming cut 5 bases from V and 5 bases from J; bases unmatched to any gene: 10. This CDR3 is 15 amino acids long. CDR3 region: CASSAPGQGVHEQYF. CDR3 in DNA: TGTGCCAGCAGTGCCCCGGGACAGGGTGTCCACGAGCAGTACTTC.

V is TRBV5-1 and J is TRBJ1-2; the match to TRBD1 covers 8 bases. J lost 0 bases, V lost 0 bases, and 16 bases had no gene match. This CDR3 is built from 20 residues. CDR1 SGHRS and CDR2 YFSETQ come from the germline V gene. CDR3 bases: TGCGCCAGCAGCTTGGCTTCAACCGACAGGGGTTATTTGGCTAACTATGGCTACACCTTC. Protein product: CASSLASTDRGYLANYGYTF. Using reference TRBV5-1 and TRBJ1-2 for the parts outside the CDR3, the full variable domain is KAGVTQTPRYLIKTRGQQVTLSCSPISGHRSVSWYQQTPGQGLQFLFEYFSETQRNKGNFPGRFSGRQFSNSRSEMNVSTLELGDSALYLCASSLASTDRGYLANYGYTFGSGTRLTVV.

CDR3 residues: CASSQDRVRVSEAFF. CDR3 sequence (DNA): TGTGCCAGCAGCCAAGATCGAGTTAGGGTTTCTGAAGCTTTCTTT. The V gene is TRBV3-1, the J gene TRBJ1-1; D gene uncertain. The CDR3 contains 15 residues. Germline V lookup: CDR1 LGHDT, CDR2 YNNKEL (reference sequence). With 0 bases removed from V and 6 bases from J, the gap between germline ends came to 14 bases.

This clonotype has only a few counts. The rearrangement uses TRBV12-3 or TRBV12-4 and TRBJ2-6; tentatively, D is TRBD1 or TRBD2 (5 bases each). The V gene lost 3 bases and the J gene lost 4 bases, with 10 bases spanning the gap. This CDR3 region has 15 residues. CDR3 loop: CASSFGATGANVLTF. CDR3 nucleotides: TGTGCCAGCAGTTTCGGGGCGACCGGGGCCAACGTCCTGACTTTC.

This clonotype appeared a few times. CDR3 sequence: CASSYRGQGSDTQYF. The CDR3 bases are TGTGCCAGCAGCTATAGGGGTCAGGGTTCAGATACGCAGTATTTT. The rearrangement links TRBV7-8 to TRBJ2-3, with TRBD1 as a possible D gene (5 bases). Trimming pared 4 bases from V and 4 bases from J, leaving 15 bases between. The CDR3 covers 15 residues. Germline CDR1 and CDR2: SGHVS and FQNEAQ.

This clonotype was detected ten times or more. The chain joins TRBV27 to TRBJ2-2, with D hard to call. Trimming took 5 bases from V and 7 from J, leaving 8 bases between them. Germline CDR1 reads MNHEY; CDR2 reads SMNVEV (reference sequence). The CDR3 sequence is 12 residues long. The CDR3 reads CASSPTHGELFF. CDR3 DNA sequence: TGTGCCAGCAGTCCTACACACGGGGAGCTGTTTTTT.

J is TRBJ2-5 and V is TRBV18, with a weak D call TRBD1 (6 bases). Per germline, CDR1 KGHSH and CDR2 LQKENI. Trimming pared 3 bases from V and 5 bases from J, leaving 13 bases between. The length of the CDR3 is 14 residues. CDR3 coding DNA: TGTGCCAGCTCACCGAAGCAGGGGTTGGAGACCCAGTACTTC. Protein: CASSPKQGLETQYF.

This rearrangement joins TRBV6-1 to TRBJ2-7; D is unclear. CDR1 is MNHNS and CDR2 is SASEGT in the germline V gene. V dropped 2 bases and J dropped 4 bases, with 9 bases sitting between them. The CDR3 is made up of 13 amino acids. This CDR3 is CASSEMEGYEQYF. The CDR3 nucleotides read TGTGCCAGCAGTGAAATGGAAGGTTACGAGCAGTACTTC.

This clonotype was observed a few times. The CDR3 sequence is CATSDLGVTNTGELFF. CDR3 nucleotides: TGTGCCACCAGTGATTTAGGGGTTACGAACACCGGGGAGCTGTTTTTT. V usage is TRBV24-1 and J usage is TRBJ2-2; a possible D gene is TRBD1 (5 bases). The length of the CDR3 is 16 residues. V lost 1 base and J 0 bases, leaving 8 bases between the germline ends. The V gene's germline CDR1 is KGHDR and CDR2 SFDVKD.